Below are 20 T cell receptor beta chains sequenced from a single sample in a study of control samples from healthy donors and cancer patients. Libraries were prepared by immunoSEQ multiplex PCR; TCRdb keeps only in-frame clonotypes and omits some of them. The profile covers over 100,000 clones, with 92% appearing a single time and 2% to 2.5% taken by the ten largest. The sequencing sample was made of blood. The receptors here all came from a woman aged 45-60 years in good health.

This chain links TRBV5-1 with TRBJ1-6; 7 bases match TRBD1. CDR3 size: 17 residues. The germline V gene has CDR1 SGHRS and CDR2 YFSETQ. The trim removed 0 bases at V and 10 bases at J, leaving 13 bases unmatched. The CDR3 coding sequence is TGCGCCAGCAGCTTGGTGGGGCAGGGGGGGAGAGCGTCACCCCTCCACTTT. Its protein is CASSLVGQGGRASPLHF.

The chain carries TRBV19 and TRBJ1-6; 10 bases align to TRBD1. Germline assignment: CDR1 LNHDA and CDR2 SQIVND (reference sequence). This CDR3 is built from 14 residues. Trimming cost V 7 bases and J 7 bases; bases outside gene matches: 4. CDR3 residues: CASNLGQGNSPLHF. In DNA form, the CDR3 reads TGTGCCAGTAATCTGGGACAGGGGAATTCACCCCTCCACTTT.

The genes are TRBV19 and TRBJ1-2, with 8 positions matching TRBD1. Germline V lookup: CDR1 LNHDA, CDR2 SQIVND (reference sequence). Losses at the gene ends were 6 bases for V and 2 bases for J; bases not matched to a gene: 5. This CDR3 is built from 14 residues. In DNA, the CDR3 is TGTGCCAGTAGCGCTACAGGGGGAAACTATGGCTACACCTTC. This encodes CASSATGGNYGYTF.

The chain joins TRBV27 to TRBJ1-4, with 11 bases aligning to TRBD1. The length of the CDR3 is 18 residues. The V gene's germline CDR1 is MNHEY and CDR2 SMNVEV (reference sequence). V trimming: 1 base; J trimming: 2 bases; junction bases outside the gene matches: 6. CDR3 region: CASSLFADRGRTNEKLFF. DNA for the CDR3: TGTGCCAGCAGTTTATTCGCGGACAGGGGGCGTACTAATGAAAAACTGTTTTTT.

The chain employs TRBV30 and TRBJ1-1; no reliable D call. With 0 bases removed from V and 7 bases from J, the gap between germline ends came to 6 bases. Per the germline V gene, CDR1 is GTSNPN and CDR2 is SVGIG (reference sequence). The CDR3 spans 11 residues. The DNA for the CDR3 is TGTGCCTGGAGTGTAACAGTTGAAGCTTTCTTT. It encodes CAWSVTVEAFF. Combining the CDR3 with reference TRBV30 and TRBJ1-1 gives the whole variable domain SQTIHQWPATLVQPVGSPLSLECTVEGTSNPNLYWYRQAAGRGLQLLFYSVGIGQISSEVPQNLSASRPQDRQFILSSKKLLLSDSGFYLCAWSVTVEAFFGQGTRLTVV.

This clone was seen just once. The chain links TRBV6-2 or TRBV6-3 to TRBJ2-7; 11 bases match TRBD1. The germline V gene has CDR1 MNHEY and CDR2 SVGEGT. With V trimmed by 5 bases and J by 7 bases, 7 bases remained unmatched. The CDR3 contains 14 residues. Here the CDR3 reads CASSPGQGAWEQYF. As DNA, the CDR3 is TGTGCCAGCAGTCCCGGACAGGGGGCTTGGGAGCAGTACTTC.

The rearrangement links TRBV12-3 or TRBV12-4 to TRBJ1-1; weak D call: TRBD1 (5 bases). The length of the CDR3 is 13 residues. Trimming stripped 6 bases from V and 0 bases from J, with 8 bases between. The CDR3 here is CASRQAMNTEAFF. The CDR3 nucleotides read TGTGCCAGCAGACAGGCTATGAACACTGAAGCTTTCTTT.

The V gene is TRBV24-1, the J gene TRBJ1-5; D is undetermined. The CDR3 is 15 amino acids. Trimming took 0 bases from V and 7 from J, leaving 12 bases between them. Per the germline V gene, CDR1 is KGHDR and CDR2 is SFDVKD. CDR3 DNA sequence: TGTGCCACCAGTGATTTGCCGCACATCGGACAGCCCCAGCATTTT. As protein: CATSDLPHIGQPQHF.

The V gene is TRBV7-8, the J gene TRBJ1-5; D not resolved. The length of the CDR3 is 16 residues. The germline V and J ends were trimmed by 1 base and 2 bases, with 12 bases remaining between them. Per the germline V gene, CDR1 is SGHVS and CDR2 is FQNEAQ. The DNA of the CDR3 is TGTGCCAGCAGCTTAGAACTGGGTTGGGGCAATCAGCCCCAGCATTTT. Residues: CASSLELGWGNQPQHF.

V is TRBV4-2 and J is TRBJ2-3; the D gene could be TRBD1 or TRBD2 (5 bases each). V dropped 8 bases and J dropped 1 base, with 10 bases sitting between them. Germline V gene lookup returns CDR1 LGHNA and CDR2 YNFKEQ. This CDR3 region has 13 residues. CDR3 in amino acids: CASGGSGTDTQYF. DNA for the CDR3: TGTGCCAGCGGGGGTTCGGGCACAGATACGCAGTATTTT.

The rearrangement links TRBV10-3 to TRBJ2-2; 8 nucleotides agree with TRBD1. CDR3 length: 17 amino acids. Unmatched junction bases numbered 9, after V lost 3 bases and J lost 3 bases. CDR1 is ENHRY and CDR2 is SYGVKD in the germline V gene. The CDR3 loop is CAISDTRTGKDTGELFF. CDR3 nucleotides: TGTGCCATCAGTGATACTAGGACAGGGAAGGACACCGGGGAGCTGTTTTTT.

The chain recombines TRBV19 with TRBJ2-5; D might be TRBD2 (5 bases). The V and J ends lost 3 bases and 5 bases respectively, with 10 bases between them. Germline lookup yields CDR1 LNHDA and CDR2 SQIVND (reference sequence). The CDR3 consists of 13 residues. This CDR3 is CASSIGRAETQYF. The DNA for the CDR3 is TGTGCCAGTAGTATTGGGCGGGCGGAGACCCAGTACTTC.

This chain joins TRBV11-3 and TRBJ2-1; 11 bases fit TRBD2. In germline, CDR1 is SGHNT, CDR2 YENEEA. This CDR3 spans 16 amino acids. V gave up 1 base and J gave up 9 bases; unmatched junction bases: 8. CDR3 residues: CASSLVLAGGPSEQFF. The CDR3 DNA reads TGTGCCAGCAGCTTAGTTTTAGCGGGGGGGCCCAGTGAGCAGTTCTTC.

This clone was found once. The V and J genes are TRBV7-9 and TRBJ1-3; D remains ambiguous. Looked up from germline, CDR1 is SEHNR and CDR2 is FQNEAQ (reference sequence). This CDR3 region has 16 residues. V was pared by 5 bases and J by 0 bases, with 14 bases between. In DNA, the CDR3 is TGTGCCAGCAGCCCCGGTGGGATCAGCTCTGGAAACACCATATATTTT. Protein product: CASSPGGISSGNTIYF.

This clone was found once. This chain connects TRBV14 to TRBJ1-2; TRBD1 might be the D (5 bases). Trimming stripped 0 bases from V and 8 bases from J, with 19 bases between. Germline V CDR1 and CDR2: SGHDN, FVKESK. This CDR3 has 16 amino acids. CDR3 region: CASSQDSAGQGGGYTF. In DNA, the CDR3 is TGTGCCAGCAGCCAAGATTCGGCAGGACAAGGCGGGGGCTACACCTTC.

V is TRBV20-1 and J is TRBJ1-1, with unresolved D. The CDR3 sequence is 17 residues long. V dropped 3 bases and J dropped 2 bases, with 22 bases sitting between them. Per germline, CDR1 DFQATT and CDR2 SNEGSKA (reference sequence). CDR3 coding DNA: TGCAGTGCTAGTAATACGAACCTGGCTGGGATTAACACTGAAGCTTTCTTT. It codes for CSASNTNLAGINTEAFF.

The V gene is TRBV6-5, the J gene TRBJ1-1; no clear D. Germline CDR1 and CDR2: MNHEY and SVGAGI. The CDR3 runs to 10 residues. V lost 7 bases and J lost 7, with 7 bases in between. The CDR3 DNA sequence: TGTGCCAGCATTGGGGTTGAAGCTTTCTTT. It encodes CASIGVEAFF.

The CDR3 sequence is CASRAAGGPHNEQFF. CDR3 sequence (DNA): TGCGCCAGCCGCGCCGCGGGGGGGCCTCACAATGAGCAGTTCTTC. V is TRBV5-1 and J is TRBJ2-1, with TRBD2 identical over 9 bases. The CDR3 length is 15 residues. Trimming at V came to 7 bases and at J to 5 bases, leaving 10 bases not matched to a gene. Germline CDR1 reads SGHRS; CDR2 reads YFSETQ.

The CDR3 DNA reads TGTGCCAGCAGTTTAAGGGGTTACTCACCCCTCCACTTT. It translates to CASSLRGYSPLHF. The chain couples TRBV6-5 to TRBJ1-6; D may be TRBD1 (5 bases). The CDR3 sequence is 13 residues long. Trimming shortened V by 4 bases and J by 10 bases, and 11 bases separated the two germline ends. Germline CDR1 reads MNHEY; CDR2 reads SVGAGI.

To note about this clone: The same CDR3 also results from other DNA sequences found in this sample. The CDR3, as DNA: TGCGCCAGCTTCGTGCTTCCAGGGGGCTCCCTCACAGATACGCAGTATTTT. As protein: CASFVLPGGSLTDTQYF. The gene calls are TRBV5-1 and TRBJ2-3; 8 bases align to TRBD1. V shed 7 bases, J shed 2 bases, and the junction held 15 bases outside the gene matches. Germline CDR1 and CDR2: SGHRS and YFSETQ. The length of the CDR3 is 17 residues.